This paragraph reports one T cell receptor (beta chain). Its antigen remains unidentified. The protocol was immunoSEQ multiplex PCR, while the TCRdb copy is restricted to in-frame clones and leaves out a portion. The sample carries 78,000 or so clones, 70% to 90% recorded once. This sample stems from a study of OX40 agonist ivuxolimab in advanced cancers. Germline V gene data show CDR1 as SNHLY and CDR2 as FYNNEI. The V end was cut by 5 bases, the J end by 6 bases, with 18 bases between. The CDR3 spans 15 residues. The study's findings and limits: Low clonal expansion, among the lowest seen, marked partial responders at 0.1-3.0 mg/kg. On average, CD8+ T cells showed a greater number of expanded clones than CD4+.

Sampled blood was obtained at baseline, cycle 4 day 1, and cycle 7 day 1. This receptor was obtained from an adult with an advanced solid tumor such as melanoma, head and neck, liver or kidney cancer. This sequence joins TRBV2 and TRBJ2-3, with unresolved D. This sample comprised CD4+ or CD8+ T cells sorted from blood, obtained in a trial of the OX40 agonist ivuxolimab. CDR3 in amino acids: CASSPSGSPRDTQYF. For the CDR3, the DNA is TGTGCCAGCAGTCCATCCGGGTCCCCTCGGGATACGCAGTATTTT.